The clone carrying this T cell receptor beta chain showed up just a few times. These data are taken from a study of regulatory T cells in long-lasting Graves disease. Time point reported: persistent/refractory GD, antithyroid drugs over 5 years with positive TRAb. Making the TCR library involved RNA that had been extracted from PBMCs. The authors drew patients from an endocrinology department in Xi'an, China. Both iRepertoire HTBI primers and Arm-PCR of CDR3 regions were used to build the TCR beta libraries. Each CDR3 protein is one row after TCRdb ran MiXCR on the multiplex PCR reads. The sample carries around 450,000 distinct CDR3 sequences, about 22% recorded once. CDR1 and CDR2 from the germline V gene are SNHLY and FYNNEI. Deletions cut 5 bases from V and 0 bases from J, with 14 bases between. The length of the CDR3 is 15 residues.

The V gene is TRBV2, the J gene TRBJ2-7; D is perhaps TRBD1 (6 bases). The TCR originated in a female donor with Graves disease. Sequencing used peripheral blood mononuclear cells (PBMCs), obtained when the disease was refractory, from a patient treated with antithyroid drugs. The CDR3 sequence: CASSTGQYISYEQYF. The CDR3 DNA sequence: TGTGCCAGCAGTACTGGACAGTACATCTCCTACGAGCAGTACTTC.